This T cell receptor beta chain emerged from a study of T cell changes during pregnancy in multiple sclerosis. The data were produced by immunoSEQ multiplex PCR, yet TCRdb's version contains in-frame clones alone and is incomplete. The sample consists of about 44,000 clones, roughly 96% of them appearing once. This CDR3 comprises 13 residues. V lost 2 bases and J 13 bases, leaving 12 bases between the germline ends. Germline V gives CDR1 SGHDN, CDR2 FVKESK. The sequencing here drew on peripheral blood, taken in the second trimester of pregnancy. The TCR comes from a female donor with multiple sclerosis, enrolled in a pregnancy study. The gene calls are TRBV14 and TRBJ1-6; D remains ambiguous. The DNA of the CDR3 is TGTGCCAGCAGCCAACGGGTTGAGATCCCCCTCCACTTT. It codes for CASSQRVEIPLHF.